Reported below is one T cell receptor beta chain. The antigen is undetermined. These data are taken from a study of OX40 agonist ivuxolimab in advanced cancers. Some clones are missing from TCRdb's copy, which holds only in-frame ones; the method was immunoSEQ multiplex PCR. The data contain 25,000 to 35,000 clones, about 82% of them singletons. The CDR3 is made up of 15 amino acids. Trimming removed 5 bases at V and 3 bases at J, with 15 bases between. The germline CDR1 and CDR2 sequences are SGHTA and FQGNSA. General observations from the study: Certain nonresponders additionally had low normalized T-cell clonal expansion.

The TCR sequence derives from an adult with an advanced solid tumor such as melanoma, head and neck, liver or kidney cancer. This rearrangement joins TRBV7-2 to TRBJ2-3; D possibly uses TRBD1 or TRBD2 (5 bases each). Sequenced material: CD4+ or CD8+ T cells sorted from blood, taken in a trial of the OX40 agonist ivuxolimab. CDR3 in DNA: TGTGCCAGCAGCCTGGGGGAGTTGGGGACAGATACGCAGTATTTT. Protein product: CASSLGELGTDTQYF.